A single sample is the source of the 10 T cell receptor beta chains below, sequenced in a study of human T cells and chemical hapten exposure. A single record per CDR3 protein comes from TCRdb applying MiXCR to the RACE reads. The sample lists 380,000 or so distinct CDR3 sequences, about 5% occurring once. As for time point: pre-sensitization, week 0. The treatment is: therapeutic diphenylcyclopropenone sensitization with weekly scalp DPC. The input for sequencing was whole blood, taken in connection with sensitization to the hapten diphenylcyclopropenone (DPC). These receptor sequences come from a young woman with alopecia areata. Some clones in this sample may be carry-over from other donors' samples.

There are a few counts of this clonotype. This chain uses TRBV6-5 with TRBJ2-7; tentative D call: TRBD2 (6 bases). The V gene's germline CDR1 is MNHEY and CDR2 SVGAGI. V lost 6 bases and J 5 bases, leaving 17 bases between the germline ends. The CDR3 extends over 14 amino acids. The CDR3 region has the DNA TGTGCCAGCAGGGGACTCAACGATCGGGACGAGCAGTACTTC. Its protein product is CASRGLNDRDEQYF.

For the CDR3, the DNA is TGTGCCAGCAGCCAAGATACGTCGGGTTTCCCAGATACGCAGTATTTT. The encoded protein is CASSQDTSGFPDTQYF. The V and J genes are TRBV3-1 and TRBJ2-3, with D hard to call. Germline-derived CDR1 and CDR2 are LGHDT and YNNKEL (reference sequence). V was trimmed by 0 bases and J by 4 bases, leaving 14 bases between them. CDR3 size: 16 residues.

This clonotype has only a few counts. The genes are TRBV27 and TRBJ2-5; 8 nucleotides align to TRBD1. J lost 5 bases, V lost 1 base, and 6 bases had no gene match. CDR3 length: 15 amino acids. The germline V gene has CDR1 MNHEY and CDR2 SMNVEV (reference sequence). The CDR3 DNA is TGTGCCAGCAGTTTATGGCCAGGGGGCGGTGAGACCCAGTACTTC. Encoded protein: CASSLWPGGGETQYF.

This clonotype was seen many times. This rearrangement joins TRBV12-3 or TRBV12-4 to TRBJ1-1; 10 bases line up with TRBD1. V was clipped by 5 bases and J by 5 bases; unmatched bases: 17. The CDR3 runs 18 residues. Written as DNA, the CDR3 is TGTGCCAGCAGTGGGGTTAGACAGGGGGCGCGAAAGGGAACTGAAGCTTTCTTT. Amino acids: CASSGVRQGARKGTEAFF.

V gene TRBV5-6 combines with J gene TRBJ1-5; 7 bases fit TRBD1. CDR3 length: 16 amino acids. Germline CDR1 is SGHDT and CDR2 is YYEEEE. The V gene end was trimmed by 1 base and the J gene end by 6 bases; junction bases not matched to a gene: 10. CDR3 protein: CASSLWGQWVGQPQHF. DNA of the CDR3: TGTGCCAGCAGCTTGTGGGGACAGTGGGTCGGTCAGCCCCAGCATTTT.

This clonotype appeared a few times. V is TRBV2 and J is TRBJ1-1; D gene unclear. The CDR3 length is 15 residues. With 6 bases removed from V and 5 bases from J, the gap between germline ends came to 19 bases. The germline V gene has CDR1 SNHLY and CDR2 FYNNEI. CDR3 coding DNA: TGTGCCAGCAGAATAGAGCTGGTTTTAGGGACTGAAGCTTTCTTT. Translating gives CASRIELVLGTEAFF.

This clonotype has just a few counts. This chain uses TRBV3-1 with TRBJ2-7; 7 positions match TRBD1. This CDR3 is built from 13 residues. The germline V gene has CDR1 LGHDT and CDR2 YNNKEL (reference sequence). After removal of 6 bases from V and 3 bases from J, the junction contained 5 bases not matched to a gene. The CDR3 DNA reads as TGTGCCAGCAGTCGACAGGGCCACTACGAGCAGTACTTC. Amino acids: CASSRQGHYEQYF.

This clonotype was seen at least ten times. The V call is TRBV28, the J call TRBJ1-2; D gene uncertain. With 5 bases removed from V and 5 bases from J, the gap between germline ends came to 6 bases. Germline-derived CDR1 and CDR2 are MDHEN and SYDVKM. This CDR3 is built from 11 residues. CDR3 amino acids: CASSPGYGYTF. Written as DNA, the CDR3 is TGTGCCAGCAGTCCTGGTTATGGCTACACCTTC.

There are many counts of this clonotype. The chain employs TRBV10-2 and TRBJ1-6; 10 bases are shared with TRBD1. Germline V gene lookup returns CDR1 WSHSY and CDR2 SAAADI. This CDR3 contains 15 residues. Trimming removed 6 bases from V and 10 bases from J; junction bases left unmatched: 9. The DNA of the CDR3 is TGCGCCAGCAGAAAAGAGGGGGACAGGGGCTCACCCCTCCACTTT. Residues: CASRKEGDRGSPLHF.

This clonotype was picked up a small number of times. The genes are TRBV5-4 and TRBJ1-3; 7 bases fit TRBD1. The CDR3 totals 15 residues. After removal of 2 bases from V and 0 bases from J, the junction contained 2 bases not matched to a gene. From germline, CDR1 is SGHNT and CDR2 YYREEE (reference sequence). The CDR3 reads CASSFEGASGNTIYF. The CDR3 bases are TGTGCCAGCAGCTTCGAGGGGGCCTCTGGAAACACCATATATTTT. Full variable domain (missing parts from reference TRBV5-4 and TRBJ1-3): ETGVTQSPTHLIKTRGQQVTLRCSSQSGHNTVSWYQQALGQGPQFIFQYYREEENGRGNFPPRFSGLQFPNYSSELNVNALELDDSALYLCASSFEGASGNTIYFGEGSWLTVV.